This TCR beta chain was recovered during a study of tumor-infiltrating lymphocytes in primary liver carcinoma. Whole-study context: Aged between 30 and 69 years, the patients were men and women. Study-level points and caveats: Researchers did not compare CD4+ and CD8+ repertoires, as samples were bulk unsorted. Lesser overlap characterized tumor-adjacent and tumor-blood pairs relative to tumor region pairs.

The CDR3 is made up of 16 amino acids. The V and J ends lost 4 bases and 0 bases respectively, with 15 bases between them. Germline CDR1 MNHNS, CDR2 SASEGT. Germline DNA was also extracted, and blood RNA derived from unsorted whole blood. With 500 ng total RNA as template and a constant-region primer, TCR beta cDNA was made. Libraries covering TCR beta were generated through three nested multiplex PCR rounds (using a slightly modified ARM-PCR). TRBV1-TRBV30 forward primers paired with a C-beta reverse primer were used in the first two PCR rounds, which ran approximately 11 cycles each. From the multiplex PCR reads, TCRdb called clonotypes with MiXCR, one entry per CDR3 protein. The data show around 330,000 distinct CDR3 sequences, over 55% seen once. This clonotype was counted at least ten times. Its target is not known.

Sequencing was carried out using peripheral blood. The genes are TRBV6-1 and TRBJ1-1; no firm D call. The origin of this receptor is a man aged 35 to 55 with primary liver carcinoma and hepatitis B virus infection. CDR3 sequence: CASSVDSIQLNTEAFF. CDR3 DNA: TGTGCCAGCAGTGTAGACTCCATACAACTGAACACTGAAGCTTTCTTT.